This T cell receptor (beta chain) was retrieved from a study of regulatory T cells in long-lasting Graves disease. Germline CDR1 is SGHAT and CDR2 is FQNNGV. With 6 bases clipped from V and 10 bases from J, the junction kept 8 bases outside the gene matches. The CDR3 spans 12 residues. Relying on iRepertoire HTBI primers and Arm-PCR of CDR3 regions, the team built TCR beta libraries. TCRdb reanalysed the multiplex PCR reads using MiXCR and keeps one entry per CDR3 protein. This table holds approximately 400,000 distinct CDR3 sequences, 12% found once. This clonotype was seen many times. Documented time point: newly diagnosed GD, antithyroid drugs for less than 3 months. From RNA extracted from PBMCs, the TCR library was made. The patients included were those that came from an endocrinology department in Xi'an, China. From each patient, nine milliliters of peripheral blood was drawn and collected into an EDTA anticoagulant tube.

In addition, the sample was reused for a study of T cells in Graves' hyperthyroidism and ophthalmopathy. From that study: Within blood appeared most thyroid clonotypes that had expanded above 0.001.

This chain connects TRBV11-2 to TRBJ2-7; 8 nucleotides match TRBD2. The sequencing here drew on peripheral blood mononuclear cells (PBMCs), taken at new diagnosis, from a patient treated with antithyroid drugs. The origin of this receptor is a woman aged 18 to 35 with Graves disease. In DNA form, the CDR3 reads TGTGCCAGCAGACGGGAGGGGCTCGGTCAGTACTTC. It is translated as CASRREGLGQYF. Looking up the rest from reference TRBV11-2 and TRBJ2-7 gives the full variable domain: EAGVAQSPRYKIIEKRQSVAFWCNPISGHATLYWYQQILGQGPKLLIQFQNNGVVDDSQLPKDRFSAERLKGVDSTLKIQPAKLEDSAVYLCASRREGLGQYFGPGTRLTVT.